Detailed here is one T cell receptor beta chain. This sample stems from a study of CD8+ T cells in alopecia areata. The wider study: A regimen of oral tofacitinib, 5 to 10 mg twice daily, was given to treated patients.

Isolated RNA was reverse transcribed into cDNA used as the sequencing template. The data were produced by immunoSEQ multiplex PCR, yet TCRdb's version contains in-frame clones alone and is incomplete. The table includes about 150,000 clones, 80% to 90% detected once. From PBMCs, CD4+ and CD8+ T cells were sorted. The V end lost 4 bases, the J end lost 4 bases, and 16 bases lay between the germline ends. Germline V gene data show CDR1 as MGHRA and CDR2 as YSYEKL. The CDR3 consists of 15 residues. The V and J genes are TRBV4-1 and TRBJ1-1, with a possible D match to TRBD1 (5 bases). Sequenced here: CD8+ T cells sorted from blood, sampled at week 0. The TCR originated in a human donor with alopecia areata. CDR3 nucleotide sequence: TGCGCCAGCAGCCCCCGCCGGGGGGTCGCCACTGAAGCTTTCTTT. Residues: CASSPRRGVATEAFF.